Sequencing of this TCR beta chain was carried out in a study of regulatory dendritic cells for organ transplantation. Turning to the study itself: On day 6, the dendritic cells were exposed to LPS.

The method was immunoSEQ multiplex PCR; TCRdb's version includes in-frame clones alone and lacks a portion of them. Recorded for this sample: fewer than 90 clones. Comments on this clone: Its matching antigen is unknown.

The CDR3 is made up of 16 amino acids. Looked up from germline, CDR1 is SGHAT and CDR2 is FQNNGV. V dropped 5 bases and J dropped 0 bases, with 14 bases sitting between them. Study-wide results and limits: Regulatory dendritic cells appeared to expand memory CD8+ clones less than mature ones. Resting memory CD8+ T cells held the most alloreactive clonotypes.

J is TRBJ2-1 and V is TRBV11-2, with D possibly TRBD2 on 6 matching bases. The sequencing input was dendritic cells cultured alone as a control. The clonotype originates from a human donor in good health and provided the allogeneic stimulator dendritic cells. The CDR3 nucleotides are TGTGCCAGCAGCCTAATTAAGCGGGTCTCCTACAATGAGCAGTTCTTC. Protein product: CASSLIKRVSYNEQFF.